Listed below are T cell receptor beta chains from one sample, sequenced in a study of T cell changes during pregnancy in multiple sclerosis. Assay: immunoSEQ multiplex PCR; the TCRdb copy retains only in-frame clones and omits some. The sample yields about 24,000 clones, roughly 91% seen once. The sequencing here drew on CD4+ T cells from peripheral blood mononuclear cells, taken in the first trimester of pregnancy. The source is a female donor in good health, enrolled as a control in a pregnancy study. Both conserved end residues are part of each CDR3. Fields, in order: CDR3 protein, CDR3 DNA, V gene, clone size, D gene, J gene. D genes are given only for firm matches. Not all rows give a size; the values are once, few, many and, for expanded clones, a class.

CDR3aa: CAWSVVFAEREFF
CDR3nt: TGTGCCTGGAGTGTGGTATTTGCGGAGAGGGAGTTCTTC
v_gene: TRBV30
abundance: NA
d_gene: NA
j_gene: TRBJ2-1

CDR3aa: CASSSRGEDANIQYF
CDR3nt: TGTGCCAGCAGCTCGCGGGGGGAAGATGCAAACATTCAGTACTTC
v_gene: TRBV11-3
abundance: NA
d_gene: TRBD2
j_gene: TRBJ2-4

CDR3aa: CASSDPIPGQGVIATNEKLFF
CDR3nt: TGTGCCAGCAGTGACCCGATTCCGGGACAGGGGGTGATTGCAACTAATGAAAAACTGTTTTTT
v_gene: TRBV6-4
abundance: once
d_gene: TRBD1
j_gene: TRBJ1-4

CDR3aa: CASSYLFGGSYEQYF
CDR3nt: TGTGCCAGCAGTTACCTCTTCGGAGGGTCCTACGAGCAGTACTTC
v_gene: TRBV27
abundance: once
d_gene: NA
j_gene: TRBJ2-7

CDR3aa: CASSPKGNIQYF
CDR3nt: TGTGCCAGCTCACCAAAGGGGAACATTCAGTACTTC
v_gene: TRBV18
abundance: NA
d_gene: NA
j_gene: TRBJ2-4

CDR3aa: CASSEWAGQGITNEKLFF
CDR3nt: TGTGCCAGCAGTGAGTGGGCCGGACAGGGGATAACTAATGAAAAACTGTTTTTT
v_gene: TRBV6-1
abundance: NA
d_gene: TRBD1
j_gene: TRBJ1-4

CDR3aa: CASSFHGGDQPQHF
CDR3nt: TGTGCCAGCAGTTTTCATGGAGGGGATCAGCCCCAGCATTTT
v_gene: TRBV27
abundance: once
d_gene: NA
j_gene: TRBJ1-5

CDR3aa: CASRRQGATRNQPQHF
CDR3nt: TGTGCCAGTAGAAGACAGGGGGCGACCCGCAATCAGCCCCAGCATTTT
v_gene: TRBV19
abundance: NA
d_gene: TRBD1
j_gene: TRBJ1-5

CDR3aa: CASTKQGAHTGELFF
CDR3nt: TGTGCCAGCACCAAACAGGGGGCGCACACCGGGGAGCTGTTTTTT
v_gene: TRBV6-1
abundance: NA
d_gene: TRBD1
j_gene: TRBJ2-2

CDR3aa: CASSRTERLTGGYTF
CDR3nt: TGTGCCAGCAGTCGGACGGAAAGACTAACGGGTGGCTACACCTTC
v_gene: TRBV2
abundance: NA
d_gene: NA
j_gene: TRBJ1-2

CDR3aa: CASRDSILSSGANVLTF
CDR3nt: TGTGCCAGCAGGGACAGCATCTTAAGCTCTGGGGCCAACGTCCTGACTTTC
v_gene: TRBV28
abundance: NA
d_gene: NA
j_gene: TRBJ2-6

CDR3aa: CASSEAMRQETQYF
CDR3nt: TGTGCCAGCAGTGAAGCCATGCGCCAAGAGACCCAGTACTTC
v_gene: TRBV6-1
abundance: NA
d_gene: NA
j_gene: TRBJ2-5

CDR3aa: CAWSEGQSSYNEQFF
CDR3nt: TGTGCCTGGAGCGAGGGACAGAGCTCCTACAATGAGCAGTTCTTC
v_gene: TRBV30
abundance: NA
d_gene: TRBD1
j_gene: TRBJ2-1

CDR3aa: CAWTRRGGWGNEQFF
CDR3nt: TGTGCCTGGACTCGCCGCGGGGGTTGGGGCAATGAGCAGTTCTTC
v_gene: TRBV30
abundance: NA
d_gene: TRBD2
j_gene: TRBJ2-1

CDR3aa: CASSLRDRNYEQYF
CDR3nt: TGTGCCAGCAGCCTTCGGGACAGGAACTACGAGCAGTACTTC
v_gene: TRBV5-4
abundance: NA
d_gene: TRBD1
j_gene: TRBJ2-7

CDR3aa: CARSLGGHGYTF
CDR3nt: TGTGCCAGAAGCTTGGGGGGGCATGGCTACACCTTC
v_gene: TRBV5-3
abundance: NA
d_gene: NA
j_gene: TRBJ1-2

CDR3aa: CASSLYGFGGTDTQYF
CDR3nt: TGTGCCAGCAGTTTATACGGGTTCGGGGGCACAGATACGCAGTATTTT
v_gene: TRBV27
abundance: NA
d_gene: NA
j_gene: TRBJ2-3

CDR3aa: CASSGQGYEQYF
CDR3nt: TGTGCCAGCTCAGGACAGGGCTACGAGCAGTACTTC
v_gene: TRBV18
abundance: NA
d_gene: TRBD1
j_gene: TRBJ2-7

CDR3aa: CASSYSGRGNQPQHF
CDR3nt: TGTGCCAGCAGTTACTCAGGACGGGGTAATCAGCCCCAGCATTTT
v_gene: TRBV6-5
abundance: NA
d_gene: NA
j_gene: TRBJ1-5